These 6 T cell receptor beta chains share one sample of origin, sequenced in a study of T cell repertoires in cytomegalovirus infection. TCRdb fed the reads into MiXCR, producing one record per CDR3 protein. This sample has about 890,000 distinct CDR3 sequences, with roughly 31% found just once. These receptors lack a known antigen. Sequencing was performed on cultured CD8+ T cells from PBMCs, taken from culture after CMV antigen stimulation. Receptor source: a human donor in good health (CMV status not recorded). Some clones in this sample may be carry-over from other donors' samples.

This clonotype appeared a few times. The CDR3 nucleotides are TGTGCCATCAGTGAGAAGATGGGCAGGGAAAGATATGCTTTCTTT. Protein sequence: CAISEKMGRERYAFF. The V call is TRBV10-3, the J call TRBJ1-1, with D perhaps TRBD1 (5 bases). The V and J ends lost 2 bases and 11 bases respectively, with 21 bases between them. Germline loops: CDR1 ENHRY, CDR2 SYGVKD. The CDR3 length is 15 residues.

A word on this clonotype: Relative to the germline gene, one junction end is altered; a read error may explain this. The chain recombines TRBV19 with TRBJ2-1; 10 bases are shared with TRBD2. Germline assignment: CDR1 LNHDA and CDR2 SQIVND (reference sequence). The CDR3 contains 16 residues. The CDR3 DNA reads TGTGCCAGAAGTATAGCTTTAGCGGGGGGTGGCAATGAGCAGTTCTTC. Its protein is CARSIALAGGGNEQFF.

This clonotype was counted a few times. The chain employs TRBV10-3 and TRBJ1-2, with 7 bases identical to TRBD1. CDR3 size: 15 residues. V lost 8 bases, J lost 3 bases, and 12 bases stayed unmatched. The germline V gene has CDR1 ENHRY and CDR2 SYGVKD. The CDR3 is CAIQNWDSGDYGYTF. The CDR3 DNA reads as TGTGCCATCCAGAATTGGGACAGCGGAGACTATGGCTACACCTTC.

This clonotype showed up just a few times. The CDR3: CASSLNAYEQFF. CDR3 nucleotides: TGTGCCAGCAGCTTAAATGCGTATGAGCAGTTCTTC. V gene TRBV7-6 combines with J gene TRBJ2-1; D is ambiguous. Looked up from germline, CDR1 is SGHVS and CDR2 is FNYEAQ. Trimming shortened V by 2 bases and J by 8 bases, and 7 bases separated the two germline ends. CDR3 length equals 12 residues.

In this sample, this clonotype turned up a few times. This chain joins TRBV4-1 and TRBJ2-5; D may be TRBD1 (6 bases). The CDR3 totals 15 residues. The V gene's germline CDR1 is MGHRA and CDR2 YSYEKL. The V end was cut by 0 bases, the J end by 5 bases, with 13 bases between. CDR3 DNA sequence: TGCGCCAGCAGCCAAGATGGACAGCACGACGAGACCCAGTACTTC. Amino acid sequence: CASSQDGQHDETQYF.

This clonotype came up a few times. The rearrangement joins TRBV4-1 to TRBJ2-1; the D gene is possibly TRBD2 (6 bases). Germline CDR1 reads MGHRA; CDR2 reads YSYEKL. This CDR3 region has 13 residues. Trimming cost V 0 bases and J 9 bases, with 9 bases left between them. The CDR3, as DNA: TGCGCCAGCAGCCAAGATTGGCGGGGTGAGCAGTTCTTC. Translation: CASSQDWRGEQFF.